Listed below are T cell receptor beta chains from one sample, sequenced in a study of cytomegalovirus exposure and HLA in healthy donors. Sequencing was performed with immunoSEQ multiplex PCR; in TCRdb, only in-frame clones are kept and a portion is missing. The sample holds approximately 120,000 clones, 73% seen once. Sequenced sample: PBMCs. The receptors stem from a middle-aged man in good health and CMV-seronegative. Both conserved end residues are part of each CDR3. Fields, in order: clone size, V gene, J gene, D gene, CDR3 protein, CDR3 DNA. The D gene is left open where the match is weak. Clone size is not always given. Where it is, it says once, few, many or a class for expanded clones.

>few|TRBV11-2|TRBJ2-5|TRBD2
CASSSQGLNQETQYF
TGTGCCAGCAGCTCCCAGGGACTAAACCAAGAGACCCAGTACTTC
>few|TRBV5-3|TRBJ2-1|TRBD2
CARSRTSGGNSYNEQFF
TGTGCCAGAAGCCGGACTAGCGGGGGGAACTCCTACAATGAGCAGTTCTTC
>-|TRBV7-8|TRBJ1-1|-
CASSRKGDTEAFF
TGTGCCAGCAGCCGGAAGGGGGACACTGAAGCTTTCTTT
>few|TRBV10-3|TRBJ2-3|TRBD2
CAISASGGADTQYF
TGTGCCATCAGTGCTAGCGGGGGGGCAGATACGCAGTATTTT
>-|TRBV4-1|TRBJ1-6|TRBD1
CASSQADRVDSPLHF
TGCGCCAGCAGCCAGGCGGACAGGGTGGATTCACCCCTCCACTTT
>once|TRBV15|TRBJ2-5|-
CATSRPLEETQYF
TGTGCCACCAGCAGACCTCTAGAGGAGACCCAGTACTTC
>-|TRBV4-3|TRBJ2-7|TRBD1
CASSHGTGGWEQYF
TGCGCCAGCAGCCACGGGACAGGGGGGTGGGAGCAGTACTTC
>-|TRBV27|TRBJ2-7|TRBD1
CASSSGQGGEQYF
TGTGCCAGCAGTTCCGGACAGGGCGGCGAGCAGTACTTC
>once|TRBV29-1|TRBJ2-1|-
CSVGGAEQFF
TGCAGCGTTGGTGGAGCTGAGCAGTTCTTC
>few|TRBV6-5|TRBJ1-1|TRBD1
CASSYSSGGRTEAFF
TGTGCCAGCAGTTACTCATCAGGGGGCAGGACTGAAGCTTTCTTT
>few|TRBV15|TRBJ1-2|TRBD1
CATSRDLRDREF
TGTGCCACCAGCAGAGACCTCCGTGACAGGGAGTTC
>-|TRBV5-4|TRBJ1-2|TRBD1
CASSDWTGGFNYGYTF
TGTGCCAGCAGTGACTGGACAGGGGGCTTCAACTATGGCTACACCTTC
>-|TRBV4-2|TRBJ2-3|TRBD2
CASSPLTSAAHTDTQYF
TGTGCCAGCAGCCCCTTAACTAGCGCTGCTCACACAGATACGCAGTATTTT
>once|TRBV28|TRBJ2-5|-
CASSLPGAGSRETQYF
TGTGCCAGCAGTTTACCGGGAGCAGGGTCCCGCGAGACCCAGTACTTC
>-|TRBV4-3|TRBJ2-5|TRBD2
CASSQSGGAPKETQYF
TGCGCCAGCAGCCAGAGCGGGGGGGCCCCAAAAGAGACCCAGTACTTC
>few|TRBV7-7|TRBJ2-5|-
CASSLGGRGTQYF
TGTGCTAGCAGCTTAGGGGGGCGAGGGACCCAGTACTTC
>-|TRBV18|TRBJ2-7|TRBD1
CASSPAMGQGVEQYF
TGTGCCAGCTCACCCGCCATGGGACAGGGAGTCGAGCAGTACTTC
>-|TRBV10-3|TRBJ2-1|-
CAISESGGSDHEQFF
TGTGCCATCAGTGAGTCGGGGGGTAGTGACCATGAGCAGTTCTTC
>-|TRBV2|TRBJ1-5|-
CASKNRDNSNQPQHF
TGTGCCAGCAAGAACCGGGACAATAGCAATCAGCCCCAGCATTTT
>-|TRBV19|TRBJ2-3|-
CASTSPGGPTDTQYF
TGTGCCAGTACCTCGCCGGGGGGCCCCACAGATACGCAGTATTTT
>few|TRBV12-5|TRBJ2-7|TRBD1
CASGPHGQGYEQYF
TGTGCTAGTGGTCCCCATGGACAGGGTTACGAGCAGTACTTC
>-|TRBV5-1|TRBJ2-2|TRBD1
CASSLKWDRGTGELFF
TGCGCCAGCAGCTTGAAATGGGACAGGGGGACCGGGGAGCTGTTTTTT
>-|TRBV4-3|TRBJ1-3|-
CASSQAVGSGNTIYF
TGCGCCAGCAGCCAAGCTGTCGGCTCTGGAAACACCATATATTTT
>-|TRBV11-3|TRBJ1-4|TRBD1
CASSLRQGKNEKLFF
TGTGCCAGCAGCCTCAGACAGGGGAAGAATGAAAAACTGTTTTTT
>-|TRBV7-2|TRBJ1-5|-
CASSLKQGQPQHF
TGTGCCAGCAGTCTCAAACAGGGCCAGCCCCAGCATTTT
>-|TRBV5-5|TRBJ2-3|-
CASSLGLRKQYF
TGTGCCAGCAGCTTGGGGCTCCGCAAGCAGTATTTT
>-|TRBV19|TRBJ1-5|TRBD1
CASSPRQGAHGQPQHF
TGTGCCAGTAGTCCGCGACAGGGGGCACATGGTCAGCCCCAGCATTTT
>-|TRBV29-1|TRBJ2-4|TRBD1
CSALVGTGYTLAKNIQYF
TGCAGCGCGCTGGTCGGGACAGGTTATACGTTAGCCAAAAACATTCAGTACTTC
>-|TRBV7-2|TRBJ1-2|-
CASSLATGMTYGYTF
TGTGCCAGCAGCTTAGCGACGGGTATGACGTATGGCTACACCTTC
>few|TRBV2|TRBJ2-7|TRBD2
CASSGGTSGGGRAYEQYF
TGTGCCAGCAGTGGGGGGACTAGCGGGGGGGGAAGGGCCTACGAGCAGTACTTC
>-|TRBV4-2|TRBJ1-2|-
CASSVGEGPYGYTF
TGTGCCAGCAGCGTGGGGGAGGGCCCCTATGGCTACACCTTC
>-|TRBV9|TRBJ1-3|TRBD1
CASSVGQGGISGNTIYF
TGTGCCAGCAGCGTCGGACAGGGGGGGATCTCTGGAAACACCATATATTTT
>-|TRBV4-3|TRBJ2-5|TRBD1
CASSQERSGGGETQYF
TGCGCCAGCAGCCAAGAACGGTCAGGGGGTGGGGAGACCCAGTACTTC
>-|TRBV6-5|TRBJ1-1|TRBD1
CASRPSGTVAFF
TGTGCCAGCAGGCCTTCCGGGACAGTGGCTTTCTTT
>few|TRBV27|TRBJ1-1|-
CASSAELLNTEAFF
TGTGCCAGCAGTGCCGAACTATTGAACACTGAAGCTTTCTTT
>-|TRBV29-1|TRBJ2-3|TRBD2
CSAYSGGVTDTQYF
TGCAGCGCCTATAGCGGGGGGGTCACAGATACGCAGTATTTT
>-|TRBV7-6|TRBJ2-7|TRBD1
CASSLEQGAAYEQYF
TGTGCCAGCAGCTTAGAACAGGGGGCGGCCTACGAGCAGTACTTC
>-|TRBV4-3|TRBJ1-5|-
CASSQDPEQPQHF
TGCGCCAGCAGCCAAGATCCAGAACAGCCCCAGCATTTT
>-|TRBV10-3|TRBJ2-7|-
CAISDGRVLRSYEQYF
TGTGCCATCAGTGACGGCAGGGTCCTGCGGAGCTACGAGCAGTACTTC
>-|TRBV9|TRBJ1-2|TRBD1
CASSVEGQGNGYTF
TGTGCCAGCAGCGTAGAGGGACAGGGGAATGGCTACACCTTC
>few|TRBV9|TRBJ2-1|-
CASTSSYNEQFF
TGTGCCAGCACCTCCTCCTACAATGAGCAGTTCTTC
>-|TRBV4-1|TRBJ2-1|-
CASSLRRDEQFF
TGCGCCAGCAGCCTTAGGAGGGATGAGCAGTTCTTC
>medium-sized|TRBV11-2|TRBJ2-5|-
CASSPQGWETQYF
TGTGCCAGCAGCCCTCAGGGTTGGGAGACCCAGTACTTC
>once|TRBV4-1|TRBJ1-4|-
CASSQGGQLQPTNEKLFF
TGCGCCAGCAGCCAAGGCGGACAGCTTCAACCAACTAATGAAAAACTGTTTTTT
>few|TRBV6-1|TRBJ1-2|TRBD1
CASSEDREVSGYTF
TGTGCCAGCAGTGAGGACAGGGAGGTCTCTGGCTACACCTTC
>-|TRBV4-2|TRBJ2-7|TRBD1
CASSHWDRDYEQYF
TGTGCCAGCAGCCACTGGGACAGGGACTACGAGCAGTACTTC
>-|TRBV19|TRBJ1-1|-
CASSIGRAGGTEAFF
TGTGCCAGTAGTATAGGCAGGGCAGGTGGCACTGAAGCTTTCTTT
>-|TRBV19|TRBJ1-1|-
CASSMDGRYTEAFF
TGTGCCAGTAGTATGGACGGGAGGTACACTGAAGCTTTCTTT
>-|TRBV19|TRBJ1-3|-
CASMASHSGNTIYF
TGTGCCAGTATGGCATCCCACTCTGGAAACACCATATATTTT
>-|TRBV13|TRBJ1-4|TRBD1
CASSITGTGVGTNEKLFF
TGTGCCAGCAGCATTACCGGGACAGGGGTAGGAACTAATGAAAAACTGTTTTTT
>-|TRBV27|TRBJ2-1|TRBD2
CASSLLAGTLGEQFF
TGTGCCAGCAGTTTACTAGCGGGGACCCTCGGGGAGCAGTTCTTC
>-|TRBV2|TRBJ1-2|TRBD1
CASSSGGTALSGGYTF
TGTGCCAGCAGTTCGGGGGGGACAGCCTTAAGTGGTGGCTACACCTTC
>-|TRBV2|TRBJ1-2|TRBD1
CASSLGTGNGYTF
TGTGCCAGCAGCCTGGGGACAGGGAATGGCTACACCTTC
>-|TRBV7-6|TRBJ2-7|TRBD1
CASSLTGAGEQYF
TGTGCCAGCAGCTTAACAGGGGCCGGAGAGCAGTACTTC
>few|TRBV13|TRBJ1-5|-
CASSQGGEVGQPQHF
TGTGCCAGCAGCCAAGGGGGGGAGGTCGGGCAGCCCCAGCATTTT
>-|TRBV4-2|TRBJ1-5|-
CASSQDAGTYSNQPQHF
TGTGCCAGCAGCCAAGATGCGGGGACCTATAGCAATCAGCCCCAGCATTTT
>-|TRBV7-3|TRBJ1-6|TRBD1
CASSLGDRWSPLHF
TGTGCCAGCAGCTTAGGGGACAGGTGGTCACCCCTCCACTTT
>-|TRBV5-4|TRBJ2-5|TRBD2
CASSFGTTKETQYF
TGTGCCAGCAGCTTCGGGACTACCAAAGAGACCCAGTACTTC
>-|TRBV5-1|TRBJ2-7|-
CASSLLAYSYEQYF
TGCGCCAGCAGCTTGTTAGCGTACTCCTACGAGCAGTACTTC
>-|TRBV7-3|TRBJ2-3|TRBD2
CASSPGLETDTQYF
TGTGCCAGCAGCCCCGGACTAGAAACAGATACGCAGTATTTT